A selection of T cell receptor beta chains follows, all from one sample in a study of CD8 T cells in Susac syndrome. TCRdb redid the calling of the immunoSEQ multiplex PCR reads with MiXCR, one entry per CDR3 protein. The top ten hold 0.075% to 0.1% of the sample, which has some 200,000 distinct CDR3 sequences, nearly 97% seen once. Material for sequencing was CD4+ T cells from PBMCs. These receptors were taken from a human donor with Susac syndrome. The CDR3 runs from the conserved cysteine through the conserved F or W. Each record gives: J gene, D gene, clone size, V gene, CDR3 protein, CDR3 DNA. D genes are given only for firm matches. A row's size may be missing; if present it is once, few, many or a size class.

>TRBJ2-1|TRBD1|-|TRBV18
CASSRQGADANEQFF
TGTGCCAGCTCTCGACAGGGTGCGGATGCCAATGAGCAGTTCTTC
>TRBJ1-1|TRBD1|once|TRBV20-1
CSARGTPDRGTEAFF
TGCAGTGCTAGAGGTACCCCGGACAGGGGCACTGAAGCTTTCTTT
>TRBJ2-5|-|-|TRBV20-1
CSWKSQETQYF
TGCAGTTGGAAGTCCCAAGAGACCCAGTACTTC
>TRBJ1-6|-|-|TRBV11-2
CASQGYGNSPLHF
TGTGCCAGCCAGGGTTACGGGAATTCACCCCTCCACTTT
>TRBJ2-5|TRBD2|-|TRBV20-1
CSASGTSGEQETQYF
TGCAGTGCTAGCGGGACTAGCGGGGAACAAGAGACCCAGTACTTC
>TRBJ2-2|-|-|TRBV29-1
CSAGQNTGELFF
TGCAGCGCGGGACAGAACACCGGGGAGCTGTTTTTT
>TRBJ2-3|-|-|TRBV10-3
CAISENPSGTDTQYF
TGTGCCATCAGTGAGAACCCCTCGGGGACAGATACGCAGTATTTT
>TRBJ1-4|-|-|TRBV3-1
CASQHWSTNEKLFF
TGTGCCAGCCAACACTGGTCAACTAATGAAAAACTGTTTTTT
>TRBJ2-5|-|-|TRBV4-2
CASSQEITSMETQYF
TGTGCCAGCAGCCAAGAGATAACTAGCATGGAGACCCAGTACTTC
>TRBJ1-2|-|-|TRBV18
CASSPAVTVPGVTNGYTF
TGTGCCAGCTCACCAGCGGTTACAGTCCCGGGAGTGACGAATGGCTACACCTTC
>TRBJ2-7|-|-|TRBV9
CASSVFGQPYEQYF
TGTGCCAGCAGCGTATTTGGGCAGCCCTACGAGCAGTACTTC
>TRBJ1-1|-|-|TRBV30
CAWSVRRYYTEAFF
TGTGCCTGGAGTGTACGCAGGTACTACACTGAAGCTTTCTTT
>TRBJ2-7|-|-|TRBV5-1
CASRANIDEQYF
TGCGCCAGCAGAGCGAACATCGACGAGCAGTACTTC
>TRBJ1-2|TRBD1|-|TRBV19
CASSTRDRGDTIGYTF
TGTGCCAGTAGTACCCGGGACAGGGGGGACACTATCGGCTACACCTTC
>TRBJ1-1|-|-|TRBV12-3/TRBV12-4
CASSLGAENTEAFF
TGTGCCAGCAGTTTGGGGGCAGAGAACACTGAAGCTTTCTTT
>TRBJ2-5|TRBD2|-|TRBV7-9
CASSSGTSGGAGETQYF
TGTGCCAGCAGCTCCGGGACTAGCGGGGGGGCCGGGGAGACCCAGTACTTC
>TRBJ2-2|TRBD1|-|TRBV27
CASRPGQASGELFF
TGTGCCAGCAGGCCGGGACAGGCTTCCGGGGAGCTGTTTTTT
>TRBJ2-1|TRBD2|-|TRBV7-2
CASSLVAGGPVEHNEQFF
TGTGCCAGCAGCTTAGTAGCGGGGGGGCCCGTTGAGCACAATGAGCAGTTCTTC
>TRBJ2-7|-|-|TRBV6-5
CASSYGASGYEQYF
TGTGCCAGCAGTTACGGGGCCTCGGGGTACGAGCAGTACTTC
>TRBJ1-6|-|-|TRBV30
CAWAMTWTEDSPLHF
TGTGCCTGGGCTATGACATGGACCGAAGATTCACCCCTCCACTTT
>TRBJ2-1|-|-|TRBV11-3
CASSRDNEQFF
TGTGCCAGCAGTAGAGACAATGAGCAGTTCTTC
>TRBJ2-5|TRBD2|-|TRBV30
CAWTGLAGGETQYF
TGTGCCTGGACCGGACTAGCGGGGGGGGAGACCCAGTACTTC
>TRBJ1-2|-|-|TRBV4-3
CASSLKRGLGGYTF
TGCGCCAGCAGCCTCAAACGGGGGCTGGGTGGCTACACCTTC
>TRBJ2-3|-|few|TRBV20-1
CSARGGDTQYF
TGCAGTGCTAGGGGGGGAGATACGCAGTATTTT
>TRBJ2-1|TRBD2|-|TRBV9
CASSVLAGGYNEQFF
TGTGCCAGCAGCGTACTAGCGGGGGGGTACAATGAGCAGTTCTTC
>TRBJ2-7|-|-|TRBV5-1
CASSGGITGTPTYEQYF
TGCGCCAGCAGCGGGGGGATTACCGGGACACCCACTTACGAGCAGTACTTC
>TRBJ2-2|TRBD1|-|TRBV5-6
CASSSILQGAGGTGELFF
TGTGCCAGCAGCTCGATATTACAGGGGGCCGGGGGCACCGGGGAGCTGTTTTTT
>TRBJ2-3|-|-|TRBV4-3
CASSQDFRSTDTQYF
TGCGCCAGCAGCCAAGATTTCCGGAGCACAGATACGCAGTATTTT
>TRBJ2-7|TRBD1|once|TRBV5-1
CASSPGQAPYEQYF
TGCGCCAGCAGCCCGGGACAGGCCCCCTACGAGCAGTACTTC
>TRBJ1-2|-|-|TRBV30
CAWSNKGQHSNYGYTF
TGTGCCTGGAGTAATAAAGGACAGCACTCTAACTATGGCTACACCTTC
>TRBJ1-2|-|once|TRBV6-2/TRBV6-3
CASSGRGESYGYTF
TGTGCCAGCAGCGGACGGGGAGAGAGCTATGGCTACACCTTC
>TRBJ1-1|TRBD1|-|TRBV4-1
CASSQEGRGANTEAFF
TGCGCCAGCAGCCAAGAAGGCAGGGGGGCCAACACTGAAGCTTTCTTT
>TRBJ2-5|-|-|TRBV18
CASSSRQQETQYF
TGTGCCAGCTCATCTAGACAGCAAGAGACCCAGTACTTC
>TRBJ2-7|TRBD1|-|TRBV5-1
CASSMKGAIGEQYF
TGCGCCAGCAGTATGAAGGGGGCAATAGGCGAGCAGTACTTC
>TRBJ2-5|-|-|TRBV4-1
CASSQASTGLETQYF
TGCGCCAGCAGCCAAGCTAGTACAGGGCTAGAGACCCAGTACTTC
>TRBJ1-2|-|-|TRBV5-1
CASSLDDTRYGYTF
TGCGCCAGCAGCTTGGATGACACTCGATATGGCTACACCTTC
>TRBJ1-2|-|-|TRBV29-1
CSVELSPYGYTF
TGCAGCGTTGAATTAAGCCCCTATGGCTACACCTTC
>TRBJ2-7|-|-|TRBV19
CASSIGRSYEQYF
TGTGCCAGTAGTATCGGGCGCTCCTACGAGCAGTACTTC
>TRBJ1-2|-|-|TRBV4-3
CASSQDGGRGEGYTF
TGCGCCAGCAGCCAAGATGGTGGCAGGGGTGAGGGCTACACCTTC
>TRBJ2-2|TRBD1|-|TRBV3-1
CASSQGAGTANTGELFF
TGTGCCAGCAGCCAAGGCGCCGGGACAGCGAACACCGGGGAGCTGTTTTTT